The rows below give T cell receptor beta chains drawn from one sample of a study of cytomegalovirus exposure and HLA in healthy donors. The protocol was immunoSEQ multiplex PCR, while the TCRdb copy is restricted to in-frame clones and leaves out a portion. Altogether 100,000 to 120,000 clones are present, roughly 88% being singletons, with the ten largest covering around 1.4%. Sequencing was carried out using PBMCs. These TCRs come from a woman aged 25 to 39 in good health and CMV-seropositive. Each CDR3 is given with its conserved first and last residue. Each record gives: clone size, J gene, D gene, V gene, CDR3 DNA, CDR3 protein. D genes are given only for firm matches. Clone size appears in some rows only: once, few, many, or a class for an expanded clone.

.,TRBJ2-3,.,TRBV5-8,TGTGCCAGCAGCTTGGTCGGAGATACGCAGTATTTT,CASSLVGDTQYF
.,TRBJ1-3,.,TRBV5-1,TGCGCCAGCGGGCCGGACACCTCCTCTGGAAACACCATATATTTT,CASGPDTSSGNTIYF
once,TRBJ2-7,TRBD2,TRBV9,TGTGCCAGCAGCCCCAGAGCGGGAAGGTCCTACGAGCAGTACTTC,CASSPRAGRSYEQYF
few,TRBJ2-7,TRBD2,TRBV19,TGTGCCAGTAGTAAGCGGGAGCGCTTCTACGAGCAGTACTTC,CASSKRERFYEQYF
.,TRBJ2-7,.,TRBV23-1,TGCGCCAGCAGTCTTAGTAGTCCCTACGAGCAGTACTTC,CASSLSSPYEQYF
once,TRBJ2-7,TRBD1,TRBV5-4,TGTGCCAGCAGCCCCCGGGACAGACCCTACGAGCAGTACTTC,CASSPRDRPYEQYF
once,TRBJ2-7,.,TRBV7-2,TGTGCCAGCAGCTTTTTAGTAAGCGAGCAGTACTTC,CASSFLVSEQYF
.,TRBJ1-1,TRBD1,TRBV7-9,TGTGCCAGCAGCCCCCCCAGCCAGGGGGCGTACACTGAAGCTTTCTTT,CASSPPSQGAYTEAFF
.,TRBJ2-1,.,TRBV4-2,TGTGCCAGCAGCCAATTGGCAGTCGATGAGCAGTTCTTC,CASSQLAVDEQFF
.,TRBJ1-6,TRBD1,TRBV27,TGTGCCAGCAGTTCTTCAGGGGGAGGAACTTCACCCCTCCACTTT,CASSSSGGGTSPLHF
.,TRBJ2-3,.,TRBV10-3,TGTGCCATCAGCCCCAGTGGCACAGATACGCAGTATTTT,CAISPSGTDTQYF
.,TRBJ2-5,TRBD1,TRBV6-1,TGTGCCAGCGTGAGGACAGGGGAAGAGACCCAGTACTTC,CASVRTGEETQYF
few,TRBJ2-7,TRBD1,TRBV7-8,TGTGCCAGCAGCTCGTGGGCGGGACAGGGAGCAAACGAGCAGTACTTC,CASSSWAGQGANEQYF
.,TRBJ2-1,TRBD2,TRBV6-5,TGTGCCAGCAGTCGGGGGGGGGATGAGCAGTTCTTC,CASSRGGDEQFF
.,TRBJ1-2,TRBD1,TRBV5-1,TGCGCCAGCAGCTCCGACCCAAGACAGGGCACTAGCTATGGCTACACCTTC,CASSSDPRQGTSYGYTF
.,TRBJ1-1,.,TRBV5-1,TGCGCCAGCAGCAAGGAAGGCTCAGGTTGGGAAGCTTTCTTT,CASSKEGSGWEAFF
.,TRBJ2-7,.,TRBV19,TGTGCCAGTAGTATCGCATCAGGGGGGTACGGATACGAGCAGTACTTC,CASSIASGGYGYEQYF
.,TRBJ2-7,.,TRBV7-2,TGTGCCAGCAGCCCCACAGGGTACGAGCAGTACTTC,CASSPTGYEQYF
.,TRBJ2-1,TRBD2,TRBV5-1,TGCGCCAGCAGCTCCGGGACTAGCGGGAGCCACAATGAGCAGTTCTTC,CASSSGTSGSHNEQFF
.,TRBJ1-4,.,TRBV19,TGTGCCAGTAGTATCCCCCGACAAACAACTAATGAAAAACTGTTTTTT,CASSIPRQTTNEKLFF
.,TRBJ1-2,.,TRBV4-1,TGCGCCAGCAGCCAAGAAAACAGTGCGAGCTACACCTTC,CASSQENSASYTF
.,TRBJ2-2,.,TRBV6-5,TGTGCCAGCAGTTATTACGGGAGTATCGCCGGGGAGCTGTTTTTT,CASSYYGSIAGELFF
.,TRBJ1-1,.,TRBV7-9,TGTGCCAGTGGACAGAACACTGAAGCTTTCTTT,CASGQNTEAFF
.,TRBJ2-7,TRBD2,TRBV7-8,TGTGCCAGCAGCCCTATCCGTAGCGGGGGAACAACCTACGAGCAGTACTTC,CASSPIRSGGTTYEQYF
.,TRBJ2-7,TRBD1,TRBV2,TGTGCCAGCAACAGGGGCGGGCCCTACGAGCAGTACTTC,CASNRGGPYEQYF
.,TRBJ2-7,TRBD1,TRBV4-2,TGTGCCAGCAGCCTATCGGACAGGAGCTCCTACGAGCAGTACTTC,CASSLSDRSSYEQYF
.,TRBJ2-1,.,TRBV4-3,TGCGCCAGCAGCCAAGAGGCAGATTTCTACAATGAGCAGTTCTTC,CASSQEADFYNEQFF
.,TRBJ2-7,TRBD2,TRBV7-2,TGTGCCAGCAGCTTTGGACCGGGGCGGGGGGGCCCCTACGAGCAGTACTTC,CASSFGPGRGGPYEQYF
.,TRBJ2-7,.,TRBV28,TGTGCCAGCAGGCTGAGGACAGCCGCCTACGAGCAGTACTTC,CASRLRTAAYEQYF
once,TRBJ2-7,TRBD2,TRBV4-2,TGTGCCAGCAGCCAGCGGACAGGACTAGCGGGATGTTGCGAGCAGTACTTC,CASSQRTGLAGCCEQYF
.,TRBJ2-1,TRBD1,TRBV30,TGTGCCTGGCAGTGGGGGACAGGGCTGTCCTACAATGAGCAGTTCTTC,CAWQWGTGLSYNEQFF
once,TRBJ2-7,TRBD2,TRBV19,TGTGCCAGTAGTAAACTAGCGGGATCCTCCTACGAGCAGTACTTC,CASSKLAGSSYEQYF
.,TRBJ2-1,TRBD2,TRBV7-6,TGTGCCAGCAGCTTTTCTAGCGGGAACAATGAGCAGTTCTTC,CASSFSSGNNEQFF
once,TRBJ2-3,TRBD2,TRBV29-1,TGCAGCGTTGGGCTAGCGGGAGGCACAGATACGCAGTATTTT,CSVGLAGGTDTQYF
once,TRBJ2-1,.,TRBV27,TGTGCCAGCAGGCCAACCGTTAGCGGACGATACAATGAGCAGTTCTTC,CASRPTVSGRYNEQFF
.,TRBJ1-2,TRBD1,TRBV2,TGTGCCAGCAGTGAAGTCCCGGGACAGGGTAGTGGCTACACCTTC,CASSEVPGQGSGYTF
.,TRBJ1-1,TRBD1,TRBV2,TGTGCCAGCAGTGAGGGAACAGGGGGCGAGTATAGCACTGAAGCTTTCTTT,CASSEGTGGEYSTEAFF
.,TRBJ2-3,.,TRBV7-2,TGTGCCAGCAGCTGGGGCGGCACAGATACGCAGTATTTT,CASSWGGTDTQYF
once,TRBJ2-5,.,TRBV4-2,TGTGCCAGCAGCCAAGATGGCCAGTCGGGGACCCAGTACTTC,CASSQDGQSGTQYF
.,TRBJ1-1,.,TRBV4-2,TGTGCCAGCAGCCAGGCGGTACAGGGCGGGAGGACTGAAGCTTTCTTT,CASSQAVQGGRTEAFF